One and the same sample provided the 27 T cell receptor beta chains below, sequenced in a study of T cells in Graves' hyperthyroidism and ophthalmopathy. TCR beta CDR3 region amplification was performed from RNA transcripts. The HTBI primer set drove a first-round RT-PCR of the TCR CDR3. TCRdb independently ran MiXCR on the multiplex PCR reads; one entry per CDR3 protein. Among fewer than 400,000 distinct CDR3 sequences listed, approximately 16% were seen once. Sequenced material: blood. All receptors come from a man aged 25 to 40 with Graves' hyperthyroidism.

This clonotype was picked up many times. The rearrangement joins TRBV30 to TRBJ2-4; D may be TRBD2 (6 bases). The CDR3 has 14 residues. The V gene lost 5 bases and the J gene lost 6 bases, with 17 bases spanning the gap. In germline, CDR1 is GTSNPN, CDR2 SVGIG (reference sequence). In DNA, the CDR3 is TGTGCCTGGGGGACCTCGTCCGGGGGAAACATTCAGTACTTC. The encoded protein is CAWGTSSGGNIQYF.

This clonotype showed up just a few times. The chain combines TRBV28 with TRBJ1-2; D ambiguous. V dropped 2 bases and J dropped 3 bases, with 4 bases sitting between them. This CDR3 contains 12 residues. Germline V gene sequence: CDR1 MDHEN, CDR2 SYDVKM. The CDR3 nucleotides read TGTGCCAGCAGTTTACAGCACTATGGCTACACCTTC. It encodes CASSLQHYGYTF.

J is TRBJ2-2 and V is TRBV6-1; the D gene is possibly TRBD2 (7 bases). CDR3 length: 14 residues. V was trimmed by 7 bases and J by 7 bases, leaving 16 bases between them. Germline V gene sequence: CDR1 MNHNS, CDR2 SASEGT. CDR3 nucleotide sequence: TGTGCCAGCACTCGTGGGGGGGCAATCGGGGAGCTGTTTTTT. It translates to CASTRGGAIGELFF.

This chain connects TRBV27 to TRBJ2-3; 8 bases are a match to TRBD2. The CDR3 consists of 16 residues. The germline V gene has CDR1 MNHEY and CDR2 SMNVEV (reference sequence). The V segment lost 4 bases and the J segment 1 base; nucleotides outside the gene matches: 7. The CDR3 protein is CASSSATGGGTDTQYF. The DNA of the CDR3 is TGTGCCAGCAGTTCAGCCACGGGAGGGGGCACAGATACGCAGTATTTT.

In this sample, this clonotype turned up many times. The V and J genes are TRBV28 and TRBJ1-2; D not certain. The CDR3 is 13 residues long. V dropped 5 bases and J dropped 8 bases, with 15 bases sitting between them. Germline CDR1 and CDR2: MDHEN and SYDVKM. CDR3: CASSIAWIGGYTF. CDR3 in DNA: TGTGCCAGCAGTATCGCATGGATCGGCGGCTACACCTTC.

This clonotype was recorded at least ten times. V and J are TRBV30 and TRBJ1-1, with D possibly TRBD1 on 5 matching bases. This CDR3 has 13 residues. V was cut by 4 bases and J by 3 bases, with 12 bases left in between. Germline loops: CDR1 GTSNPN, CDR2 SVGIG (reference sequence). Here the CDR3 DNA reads TGTGCCTGGACTGACAGCCCATACACTGAAGCTTTCTTT. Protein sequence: CAWTDSPYTEAFF.

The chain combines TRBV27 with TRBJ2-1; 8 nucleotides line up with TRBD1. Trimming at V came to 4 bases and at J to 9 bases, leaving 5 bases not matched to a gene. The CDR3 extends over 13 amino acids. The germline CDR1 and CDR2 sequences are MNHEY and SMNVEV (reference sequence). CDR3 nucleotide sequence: TGTGCCAGCAGTTGGACAGGGAAAACTGAGCAGTTCTTC. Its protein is CASSWTGKTEQFF.

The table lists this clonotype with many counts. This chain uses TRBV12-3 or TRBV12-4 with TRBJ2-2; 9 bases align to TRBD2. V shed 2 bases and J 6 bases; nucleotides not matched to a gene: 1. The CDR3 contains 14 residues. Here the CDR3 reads CASSLLAGPGELFF. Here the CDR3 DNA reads TGTGCCAGCAGTTTACTAGCGGGACCCGGGGAGCTGTTTTTT.

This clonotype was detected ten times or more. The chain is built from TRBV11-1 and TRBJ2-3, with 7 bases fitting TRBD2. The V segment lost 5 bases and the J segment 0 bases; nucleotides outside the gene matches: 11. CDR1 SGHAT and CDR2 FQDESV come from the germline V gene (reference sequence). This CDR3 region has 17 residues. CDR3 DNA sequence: TGTGCCAGCAGCCATCGACTAGCCGCTACTAGCACAGATACGCAGTATTTT. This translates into CASSHRLAATSTDTQYF.

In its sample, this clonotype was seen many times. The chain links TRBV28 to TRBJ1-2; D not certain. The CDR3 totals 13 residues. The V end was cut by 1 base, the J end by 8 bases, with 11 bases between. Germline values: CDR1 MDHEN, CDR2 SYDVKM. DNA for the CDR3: TGTGCCAGCAGTTTATTAGAGGCACGAGGCTACACCTTC. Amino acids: CASSLLEARGYTF.

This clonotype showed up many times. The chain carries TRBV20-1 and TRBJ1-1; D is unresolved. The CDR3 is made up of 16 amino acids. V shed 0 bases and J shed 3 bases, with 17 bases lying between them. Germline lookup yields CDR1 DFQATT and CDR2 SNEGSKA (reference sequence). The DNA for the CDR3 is TGCAGTGCTAGAGAAGGGAGTAGTCCCTGGGACACTGAAGCTTTCTTT. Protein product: CSAREGSSPWDTEAFF.

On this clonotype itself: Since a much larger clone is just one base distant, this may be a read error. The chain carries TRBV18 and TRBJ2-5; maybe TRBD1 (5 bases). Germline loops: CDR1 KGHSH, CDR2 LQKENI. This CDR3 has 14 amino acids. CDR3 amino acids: CASSPAGRQETLYF. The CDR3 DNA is TGTGCCAGCTCACCGGCAGGGCGACAAGAGACCCTGTACTTC.

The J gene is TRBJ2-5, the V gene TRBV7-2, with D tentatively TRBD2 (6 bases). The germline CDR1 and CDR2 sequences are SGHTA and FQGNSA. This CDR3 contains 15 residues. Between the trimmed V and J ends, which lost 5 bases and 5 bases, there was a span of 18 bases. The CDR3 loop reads CASSPPGSAGETQYF. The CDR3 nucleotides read TGTGCCAGCAGCCCTCCCGGGAGTGCAGGGGAGACCCAGTACTTC.

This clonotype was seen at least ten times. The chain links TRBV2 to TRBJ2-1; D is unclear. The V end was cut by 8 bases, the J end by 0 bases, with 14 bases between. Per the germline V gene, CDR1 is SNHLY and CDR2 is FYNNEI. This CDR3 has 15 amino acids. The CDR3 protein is CASPPRASSYNEQFF. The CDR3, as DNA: TGTGCCAGCCCCCCCCGAGCAAGCTCCTACAATGAGCAGTTCTTC.

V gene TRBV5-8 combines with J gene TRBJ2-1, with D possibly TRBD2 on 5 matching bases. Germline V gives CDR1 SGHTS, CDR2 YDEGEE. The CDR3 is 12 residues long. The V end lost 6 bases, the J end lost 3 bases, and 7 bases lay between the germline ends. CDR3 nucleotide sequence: TGTGCCAGCACCCGGGGCTACAATGAGCAGTTCTTC. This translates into CASTRGYNEQFF.

The CDR3 coding sequence is TGTGCCAGCAGTTCTTATCAGTTAAATCAGCCCCAGCATTTT. It is translated as CASSSYQLNQPQHF. V and J are TRBV6-2 or TRBV6-3 and TRBJ1-5; D is uncertain. The length of the CDR3 is 14 residues. Between the trimmed V and J ends, which lost 4 bases and 4 bases, there was a span of 11 bases. Germline CDR1 MNHEY, CDR2 SVGEGT.

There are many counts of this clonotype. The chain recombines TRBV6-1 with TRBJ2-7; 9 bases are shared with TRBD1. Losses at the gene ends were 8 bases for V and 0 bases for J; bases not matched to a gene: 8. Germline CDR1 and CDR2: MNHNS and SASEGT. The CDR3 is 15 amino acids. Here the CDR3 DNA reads TGTGCCAGCCGCCTTCGGGACAGGGACTCCTACGAGCAGTACTTC. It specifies CASRLRDRDSYEQYF.

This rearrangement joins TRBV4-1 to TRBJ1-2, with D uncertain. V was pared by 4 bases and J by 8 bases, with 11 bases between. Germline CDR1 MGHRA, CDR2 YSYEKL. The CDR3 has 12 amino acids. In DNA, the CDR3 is TGCGCCAGCAGCCCGTCAGGCATCGGCTACACCTTC. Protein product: CASSPSGIGYTF.

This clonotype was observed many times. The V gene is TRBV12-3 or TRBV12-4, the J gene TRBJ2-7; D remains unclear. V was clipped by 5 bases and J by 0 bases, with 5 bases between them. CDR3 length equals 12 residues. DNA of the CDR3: TGTGCCAGCAGTCGGTACTCCTACGAGCAGTACTTC. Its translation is CASSRYSYEQYF.

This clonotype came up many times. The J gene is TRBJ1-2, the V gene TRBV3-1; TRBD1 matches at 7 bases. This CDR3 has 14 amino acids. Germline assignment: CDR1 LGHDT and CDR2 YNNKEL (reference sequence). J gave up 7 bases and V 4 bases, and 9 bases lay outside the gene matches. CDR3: CASSRLDRDSGYTF. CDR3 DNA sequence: TGTGCCAGCAGCCGCTTAGACAGGGATTCTGGCTACACCTTC.

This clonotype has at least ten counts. The CDR3 DNA sequence: TGTGCCGGAAACGACGTGGACACTGAAGCTTTCTTT. This sequence encodes CAGNDVDTEAFF. The chain recombines TRBV2 with TRBJ1-1; D is ambiguous. Germline CDR1 is SNHLY and CDR2 is FYNNEI. The V gene lost 11 bases and the J gene lost 3 bases, with 13 bases spanning the gap. The CDR3 contains 12 residues.

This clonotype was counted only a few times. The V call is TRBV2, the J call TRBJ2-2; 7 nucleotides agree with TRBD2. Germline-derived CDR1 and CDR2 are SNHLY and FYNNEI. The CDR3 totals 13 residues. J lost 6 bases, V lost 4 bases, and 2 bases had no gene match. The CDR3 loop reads CASSVGGAGELFF. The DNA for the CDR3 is TGTGCCAGCAGTGTTGGGGGGGCCGGGGAGCTGTTTTTT.

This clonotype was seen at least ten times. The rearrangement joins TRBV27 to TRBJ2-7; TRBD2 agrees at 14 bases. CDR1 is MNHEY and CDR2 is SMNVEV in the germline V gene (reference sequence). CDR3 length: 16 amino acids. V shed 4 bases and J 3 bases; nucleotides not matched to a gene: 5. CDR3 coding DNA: TGTGCCAGCAGTTCCGGACTAGCGGGAGGATTCTACGAGCAGTACTTC. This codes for CASSSGLAGGFYEQYF.

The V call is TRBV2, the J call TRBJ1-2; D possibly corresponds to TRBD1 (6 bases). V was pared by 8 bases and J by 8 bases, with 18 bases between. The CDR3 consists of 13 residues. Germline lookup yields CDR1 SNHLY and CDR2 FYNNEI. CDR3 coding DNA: TGTGCCAGCTCCTTTAACAGGGTTGAAGGCTACACCTTC. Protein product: CASSFNRVEGYTF.

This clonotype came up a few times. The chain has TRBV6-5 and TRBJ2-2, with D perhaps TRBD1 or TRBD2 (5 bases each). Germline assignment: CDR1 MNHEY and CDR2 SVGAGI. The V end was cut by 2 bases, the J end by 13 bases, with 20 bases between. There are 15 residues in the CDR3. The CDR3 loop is CASSYGDVAGGGLFF. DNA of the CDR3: TGTGCCAGCAGTTACGGGGACGTCGCCGGCGGAGGGCTGTTTTTT.

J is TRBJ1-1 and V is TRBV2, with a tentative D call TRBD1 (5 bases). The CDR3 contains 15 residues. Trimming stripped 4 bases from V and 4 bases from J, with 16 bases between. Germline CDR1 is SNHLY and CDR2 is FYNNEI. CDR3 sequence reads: CASSGGQGWGTEAFF. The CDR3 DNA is TGTGCCAGCAGTGGAGGGCAGGGTTGGGGCACTGAAGCTTTCTTT.

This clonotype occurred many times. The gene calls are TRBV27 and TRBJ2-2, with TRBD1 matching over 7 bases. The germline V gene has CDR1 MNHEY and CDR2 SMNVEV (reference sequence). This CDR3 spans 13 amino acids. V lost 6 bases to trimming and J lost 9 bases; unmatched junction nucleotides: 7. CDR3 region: CASRTTGLRELFF. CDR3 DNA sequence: TGTGCCAGCAGGACGACAGGGTTGAGGGAGCTGTTTTTT.